Presented here are 17 T cell receptor beta chains from one specimen sequenced in a study of T cell repertoires in cytomegalovirus infection. One entry per CDR3 protein results from TCRdb running MiXCR on the reads. The table includes around 300,000 distinct CDR3 sequences, about 20% detected once. These receptors lack a known antigen. The material was cultured PBMCs, obtained from culture after CMV antigen stimulation. These receptors originate from a human donor in good health (CMV status not recorded). Some clones in this sample may be carry-over from other donors' samples.

Ten or more counts support this clonotype. The chain is built from TRBV7-2 and TRBJ2-5; 10 bases fit TRBD1. The CDR3 totals 14 residues. The V gene's germline CDR1 is SGHTA and CDR2 FQGNSA. Trimming took 5 bases from V and 1 from J; bases not matched to a gene: 1. CDR3 sequence reads: CASSDRGRQETQYF. CDR3 DNA sequence: TGTGCCAGCAGCGACAGGGGGCGCCAAGAGACCCAGTACTTC.

The genes are TRBV27 and TRBJ2-2; the D call may be TRBD1 or TRBD2 (6 bases each). Germline V gives CDR1 MNHEY, CDR2 SMNVEV (reference sequence). The CDR3 loop spans 16 amino acids. V lost 7 bases and J lost 1, with 16 bases in between. The CDR3 DNA reads TGTGCCAGCACATTCGAGGGGGGCCGGAACACCGGGGAGCTGTTTTTT. It is translated as CASTFEGGRNTGELFF.

This rearrangement joins TRBV20-1 to TRBJ2-1; possibly TRBD2 for D (5 bases). The germline gives CDR1 DFQATT, CDR2 SNEGSKA (reference sequence). CDR3 size: 15 residues. V was shortened by 0 bases and J by 2 bases, with 11 bases between the two germline ends. CDR3 region: CSARDLLAAYNEQFF. In DNA, the CDR3 is TGCAGTGCTAGAGATTTGCTAGCCGCCTACAATGAGCAGTTCTTC.

The chain employs TRBV11-3 and TRBJ2-1; weak D call: TRBD1 (5 bases). Trimming cost V 4 bases and J 0 bases, with 7 bases left between them. This CDR3 is built from 14 residues. CDR1 is SGHNT and CDR2 is YENEEA in the germline V gene. The CDR3 region is CASSSQASYNEQFF. CDR3 bases: TGTGCCAGCAGCTCACAGGCCTCCTACAATGAGCAGTTCTTC.

The chain is built from TRBV5-1 and TRBJ2-3; D perhaps matches TRBD1 (5 bases). CDR3 length equals 13 residues. Trimming removed 4 bases from V and 5 bases from J, with 11 bases in between. Germline CDR1 is SGHRS and CDR2 is YFSETQ. The CDR3 bases are TGCGCCAGCAGCCCGGACAACCGAGATACGCAGTATTTT. This codes for CASSPDNRDTQYF. The variable domain in full, completed from reference TRBV5-1 and TRBJ2-3, reads KAGVTQTPRYLIKTRGQQVTLSCSPISGHRSVSWYQQTPGQGLQFLFEYFSETQRNKGNFPGRFSGRQFSNSRSEMNVSTLELGDSALYLCASSPDNRDTQYFGPGTRLTVL.

This clonotype was seen repeatedly, ten times or more. The chain uses TRBV12-3 or TRBV12-4 and TRBJ2-7, with D possibly being TRBD1 (6 bases). The CDR3 loop spans 13 amino acids. CDR3 sequence: CASSLGQNYEQYV. Here the CDR3 DNA reads TGTGCCAGCAGCCTAGGACAGAACTACGAACAGTACGTC.

This clonotype was counted between two and nine times. The J gene is TRBJ2-1, the V gene TRBV4-1, with D possibly TRBD2 on 5 matching bases. The CDR3 loop spans 13 amino acids. Trimming stripped 1 base from V and 7 bases from J, with 8 bases between. CDR1 MGHRA and CDR2 YSYEKL come from the germline V gene. The CDR3 DNA reads TGCGCCAGCAGCCAAGGGGAGTGGAATGAGCAGTTCTTC. Its protein is CASSQGEWNEQFF.

The V gene is TRBV20-1, the J gene TRBJ2-3, with 8 bases lining up with TRBD2. In germline, CDR1 is DFQATT, CDR2 SNEGSKA (reference sequence). The V segment lost 4 bases and the J segment 2 bases; nucleotides outside the gene matches: 2. The length of the CDR3 is 13 residues. The CDR3 bases are TGCAGTGCTACACTAGCGGCCACAGATACGCAGTATTTT. Its translation is CSATLAATDTQYF.

This clonotype was detected many times. The chain is built from TRBV7-9 and TRBJ1-2, with TRBD1 identical over 12 bases. The CDR3 covers 15 residues. The V segment lost 4 bases and the J segment 5 bases; nucleotides outside the gene matches: 5. CDR1 and CDR2 from the germline V gene are SEHNR and FQNEAQ (reference sequence). This CDR3 reads CASSSSGQGAYGYTF. The CDR3 region has the DNA TGTGCCAGCAGCTCCTCGGGACAGGGGGCTTATGGCTACACCTTC.

This sequence joins TRBV6-5 and TRBJ1-4; D unclear. V dropped 2 bases and J dropped 5 bases, with 9 bases sitting between them. CDR1 MNHEY and CDR2 SVGAGI come from the germline V gene. The CDR3 totals 14 residues. The CDR3 reads CASSYSSDNEKLFF. The CDR3 DNA sequence: TGTGCCAGCAGTTACAGCAGCGACAATGAAAAACTGTTTTTT.

The chain carries TRBV7-9 and TRBJ1-2, with unresolved D. The CDR3 covers 13 residues. Germline V gives CDR1 SEHNR, CDR2 FQNEAQ (reference sequence). With 5 bases removed from V and 4 bases from J, the gap between germline ends came to 11 bases. CDR3: CASSTPPGYGYTF. CDR3 in DNA: TGTGCCAGCAGCACACCGCCAGGCTATGGCTACACCTTC.

This clonotype was found a few times. This rearrangement joins TRBV12-5 to TRBJ1-2; TRBD1 matches 7 bases. J lost 3 bases, V lost 5 bases, and 9 bases had no gene match. The germline V gene has CDR1 LGHNT and CDR2 FRNRAP. The CDR3 covers 15 residues. This CDR3 reads CASGPSPDRDYGYTF. CDR3 DNA: TGTGCTAGTGGTCCCTCCCCCGACAGGGACTATGGCTACACCTTC.

This chain connects TRBV12-3 or TRBV12-4 to TRBJ1-5, with no clear D. Between the trimmed V and J ends, which lost 3 bases and 4 bases, there was a span of 10 bases. This CDR3 has 14 residues. The CDR3 spells CASSFGQPNQPQHF. Written as DNA, the CDR3 is TGTGCCAGCAGTTTCGGGCAGCCTAATCAGCCCCAGCATTTT.

This clonotype was found a few times. This chain links TRBV4-1 with TRBJ1-2, with D possibly being TRBD1 (5 bases). The CDR3 sequence is 15 residues long. Looked up from germline, CDR1 is MGHRA and CDR2 is YSYEKL. Trimming took 0 bases from V and 4 from J, leaving 12 bases between them. CDR3 sequence reads: CASSQEIGATYGYTF. The CDR3 DNA reads as TGCGCCAGCAGCCAAGAGATAGGGGCCACCTATGGCTACACCTTC.

This clonotype appeared a few times. The chain combines TRBV19 with TRBJ1-5; D gene ambiguous. Germline V gene sequence: CDR1 LNHDA, CDR2 SQIVND (reference sequence). V lost 2 bases and J 6 bases, leaving 8 bases between the germline ends. The CDR3 is made up of 13 amino acids. CDR3: CASSINSVQPQHF. DNA for the CDR3: TGTGCCAGTAGTATAAACTCCGTTCAGCCCCAGCATTTT. Together with reference TRBV19 and TRBJ1-5, the CDR3 gives the full variable domain: DGGITQSPKYLFRKEGQNVTLSCEQNLNHDAMYWYRQDPGQGLRLIYYSQIVNDFQKGDIAEGYSVSREKKESFPLTVTSAQKNPTAFYLCASSINSVQPQHFGDGTRLSIL.

This clonotype was seen repeatedly, ten times or more. V and J are TRBV24-1 and TRBJ1-2, with TRBD1 identical over 7 bases. The CDR3 extends over 15 amino acids. CDR1 KGHDR and CDR2 SFDVKD come from the germline V gene. Trimming at V came to 5 bases and at J to 5 bases, leaving 10 bases not matched to a gene. The chain's CDR3 is CATSVRHRGRYGYTF. CDR3 DNA sequence: TGTGCCACCAGTGTTCGTCACAGGGGCAGATATGGCTACACCTTC.

This clonotype was recorded many times. The gene calls are TRBV7-2 and TRBJ2-2; 11 nucleotides agree with TRBD2. V shed 7 bases, J shed 2 bases, and the junction held 6 bases outside the gene matches. The CDR3 spans 16 residues. From germline, CDR1 is SGHTA and CDR2 FQGNSA. As DNA, the CDR3 is TGTGCCAGCACCCGTACTAGCGGGGGAAACACCGGGGAGCTGTTTTTT. Protein: CASTRTSGGNTGELFF.